This T cell receptor beta chain was captured by sequencing in a study of blood T cell repertoires in COVID-19. Study at large: Spain, Italy and the United States supplied samples that represented acute and convalescent COVID-19. T cells, B-cell-depleted T cells, or PBMCs provided the cDNA or gDNA that served as material.

Germline trimming cut 5 bases from V and 7 bases from J; bases unmatched to any gene: 7. This CDR3 spans 14 amino acids. Germline V gene lookup returns CDR1 LNHDA and CDR2 SQIVND (reference sequence). In the original analysis: Scientists estimated how many nucleated cells there were by amplifying reference gene primers. Produced via immunoSEQ multiplex PCR; TCRdb's table is partial and in-frame only. V, J and clone size are those of that table, while D and trimming were read from the DNA. The sample shows 190,000 or so clones, 87% of them seen only once. The sequenced sample consisted of peripheral blood. This clonotype was sampled from a man aged 40-49 years with active or convalescent COVID-19. The V and J genes are TRBV19 and TRBJ2-2; 7 nucleotides align to TRBD2. The DNA for the CDR3 is TGTGCCAGTAGTCCCGGGGGGTCAAACGGGGAGCTGTTTTTT. It specifies CASSPGGSNGELFF.